The rows below give T cell receptor beta chains drawn from one sample of a study of T cells expressing NK-cell markers. TCRdb reprocessed the 5' RACE reads, keeping one entry per CDR3 protein, no DNA. The listing contains 350,000 to 400,000 distinct CDR3 sequences. The specimen was blood T cells: a sorted CD56 or NKG2C T cell subset, CD4+ or CD8+ T cells, or bulk PBMC T cells (not recorded which). The receptors were sampled from a woman between 50 and 59 years old in good health. The CDR3 runs from the conserved cysteine through the conserved F or W.

v_gene	j_gene	CDR3aa
TRBV29-1	TRBJ2-3	CSVASAGTDTQYF
TRBV6-2/TRBV6-3	TRBJ2-2	CASRERRPNTGELFF
TRBV20-1	TRBJ2-3	CSATRTGGVADTQYF
TRBV10-2	TRBJ2-5	CASNPAGPETQYF
TRBV20-1	TRBJ2-5	CSARRVGTSNKETQYF
TRBV7-2	TRBJ2-5	CASSFPGAETQYF
TRBV30	TRBJ1-5	CAWSGSSGPQHF
TRBV25-1	TRBJ2-7	CASSEWPYEQYF
TRBV12-3/TRBV12-4	TRBJ1-1	CASSPRTGGANTEAFF
TRBV12-3/TRBV12-4	TRBJ2-1	CASILHGGREGNEQFF
TRBV20-1	TRBJ1-2	CSARDLTGGIRYTF
TRBV30	TRBJ2-1	CAWSRGNKNNEQFF
TRBV20-1	TRBJ2-1	CSASGTSSYNEQFF
TRBV6-5	TRBJ1-1	CASSYGLGSRNTEAFF
TRBV2	TRBJ2-1	CASRSPGPSSDEQFF
TRBV10-3	TRBJ2-1	CAISDPGTGYNEQFF
TRBV19	TRBJ1-2	CASSIQGVGYTF
TRBV6-5	TRBJ2-5	CASSSTGGKKTQYF
TRBV4-1	TRBJ2-3	CASQRGQGTDTQYF
TRBV3-1	TRBJ2-1	CASSPVGLVSGEQFF